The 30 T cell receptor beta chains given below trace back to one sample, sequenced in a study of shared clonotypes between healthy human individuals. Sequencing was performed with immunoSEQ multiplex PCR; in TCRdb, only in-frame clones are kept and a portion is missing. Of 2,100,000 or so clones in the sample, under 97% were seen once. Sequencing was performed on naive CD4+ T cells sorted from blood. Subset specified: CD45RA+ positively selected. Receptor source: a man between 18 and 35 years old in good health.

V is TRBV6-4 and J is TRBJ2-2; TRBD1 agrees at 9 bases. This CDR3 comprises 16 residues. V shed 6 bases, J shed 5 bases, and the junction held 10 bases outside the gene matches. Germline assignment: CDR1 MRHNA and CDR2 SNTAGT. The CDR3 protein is CASSQQGAKGTGELFF. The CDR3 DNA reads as TGTGCCAGCAGCCAACAGGGGGCGAAGGGGACCGGGGAGCTGTTTTTT.

CDR3 sequence: CASSFTPGDGTGELFF. DNA of the CDR3: TGCGCCAGCAGCTTCACGCCGGGAGACGGCACCGGGGAGCTGTTTTTT. The chain joins TRBV5-1 to TRBJ2-2; tentatively, D is TRBD2 (6 bases). Germline loops: CDR1 SGHRS, CDR2 YFSETQ. This CDR3 has 16 amino acids. Trimming removed 2 bases at V and 4 bases at J, with 15 bases between.

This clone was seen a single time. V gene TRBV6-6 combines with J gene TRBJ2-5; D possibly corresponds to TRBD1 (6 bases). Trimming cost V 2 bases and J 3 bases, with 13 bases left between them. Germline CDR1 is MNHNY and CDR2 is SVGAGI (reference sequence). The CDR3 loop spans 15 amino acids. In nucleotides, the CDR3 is TGTGCCAGCAGTTACCTACTACAGGGTGAAGAGACCCAGTACTTC. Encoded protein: CASSYLLQGEETQYF.

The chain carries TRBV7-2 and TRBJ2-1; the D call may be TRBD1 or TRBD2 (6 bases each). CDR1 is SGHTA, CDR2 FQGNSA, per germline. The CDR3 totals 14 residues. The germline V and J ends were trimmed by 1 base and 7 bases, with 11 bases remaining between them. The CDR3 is CASSLDPGANEQFF. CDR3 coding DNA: TGTGCCAGCAGCTTAGATCCGGGGGCAAATGAGCAGTTCTTC.

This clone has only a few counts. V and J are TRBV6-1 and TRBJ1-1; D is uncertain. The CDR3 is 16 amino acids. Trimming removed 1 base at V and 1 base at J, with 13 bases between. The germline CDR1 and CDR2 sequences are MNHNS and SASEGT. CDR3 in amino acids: CASSEGTWMRNTEAFF. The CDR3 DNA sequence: TGTGCCAGCAGTGAAGGAACTTGGATGAGGAACACTGAAGCTTTCTTT.

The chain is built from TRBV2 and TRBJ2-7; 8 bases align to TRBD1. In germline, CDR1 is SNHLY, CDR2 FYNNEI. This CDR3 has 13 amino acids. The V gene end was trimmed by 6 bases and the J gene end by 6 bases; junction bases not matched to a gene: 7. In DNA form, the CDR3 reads TGTGCCAGCAGGTTACAGGGGGTAAGCGAGCAGTACTTC. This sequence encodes CASRLQGVSEQYF.

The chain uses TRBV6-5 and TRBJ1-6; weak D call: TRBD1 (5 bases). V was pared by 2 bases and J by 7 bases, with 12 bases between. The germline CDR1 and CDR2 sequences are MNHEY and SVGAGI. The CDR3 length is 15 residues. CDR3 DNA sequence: TGTGCCAGCAGTTACAGGCAGGGCTGGAATTCACCCCTCCACTTT. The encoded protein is CASSYRQGWNSPLHF.

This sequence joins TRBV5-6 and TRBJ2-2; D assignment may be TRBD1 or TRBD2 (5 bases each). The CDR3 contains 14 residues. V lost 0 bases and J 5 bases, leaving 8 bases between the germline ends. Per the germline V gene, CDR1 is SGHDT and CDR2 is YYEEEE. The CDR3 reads CASSLVGATGELFF. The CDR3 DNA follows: TGTGCCAGCAGCTTGGTCGGGGCAACCGGGGAGCTGTTTTTT.

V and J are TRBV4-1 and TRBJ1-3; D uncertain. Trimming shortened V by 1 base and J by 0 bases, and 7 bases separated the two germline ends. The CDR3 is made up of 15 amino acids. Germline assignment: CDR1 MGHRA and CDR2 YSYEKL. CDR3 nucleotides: TGCGCCAGCAGCCAAGCGGGAAACTCTGGAAACACCATATATTTT. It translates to CASSQAGNSGNTIYF.

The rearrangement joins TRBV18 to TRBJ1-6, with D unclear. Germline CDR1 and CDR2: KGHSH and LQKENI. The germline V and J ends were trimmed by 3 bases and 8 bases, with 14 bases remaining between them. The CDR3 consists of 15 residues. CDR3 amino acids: CASSPMAGGDSPLHF. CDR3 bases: TGTGCCAGCTCACCGATGGCAGGTGGAGATTCACCCCTCCACTTT. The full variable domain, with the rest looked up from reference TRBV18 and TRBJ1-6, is NAGVMQNPRHLVRRRGQEARLRCSPMKGHSHVYWYRQLPEEGLKFMVYLQKENIIDESGMPKERFSAEFPKEGPSILRIQQVVRGDSAAYFCASSPMAGGDSPLHFGNGTRLTVT.

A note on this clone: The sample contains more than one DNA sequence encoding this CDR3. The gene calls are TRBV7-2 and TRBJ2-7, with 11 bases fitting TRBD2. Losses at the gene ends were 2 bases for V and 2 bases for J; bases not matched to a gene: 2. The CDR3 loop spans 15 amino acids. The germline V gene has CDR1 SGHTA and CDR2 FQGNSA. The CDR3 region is CASSLTSGGAYEQYF. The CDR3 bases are TGTGCCAGCAGCTTAACTAGCGGGGGAGCCTACGAGCAGTACTTC. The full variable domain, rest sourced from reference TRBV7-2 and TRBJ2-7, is GAGVSQSPSNKVTEKGKDVELRCDPISGHTALYWYRQSLGQGLEFLIYFQGNSAPDKSGLPSDRFSAERTGGSVSTLTIQRTQQEDSAVYLCASSLTSGGAYEQYFGPGTRLTVT.

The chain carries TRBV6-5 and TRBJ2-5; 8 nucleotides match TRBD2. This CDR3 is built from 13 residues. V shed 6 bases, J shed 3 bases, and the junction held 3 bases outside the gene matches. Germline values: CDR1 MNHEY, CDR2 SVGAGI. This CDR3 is CASRRTSKETQYF. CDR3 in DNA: TGTGCCAGCAGAAGGACTAGCAAAGAGACCCAGTACTTC.

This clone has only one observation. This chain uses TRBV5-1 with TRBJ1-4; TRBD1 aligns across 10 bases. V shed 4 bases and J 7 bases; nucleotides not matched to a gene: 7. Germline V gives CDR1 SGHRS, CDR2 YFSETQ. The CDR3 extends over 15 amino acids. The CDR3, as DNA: TGCGCCAGCAGCGAAACCGGGACAGGGGTTGAAAAACTGTTTTTT. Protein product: CASSETGTGVEKLFF.

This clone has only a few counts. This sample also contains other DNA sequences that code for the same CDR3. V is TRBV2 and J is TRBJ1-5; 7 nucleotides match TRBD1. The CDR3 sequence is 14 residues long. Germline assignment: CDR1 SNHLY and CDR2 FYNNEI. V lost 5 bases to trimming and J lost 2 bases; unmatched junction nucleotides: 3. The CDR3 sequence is CASSPDRGNQPQHF. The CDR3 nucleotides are TGTGCCAGCAGTCCCGACAGGGGCAATCAGCCCCAGCATTTT.

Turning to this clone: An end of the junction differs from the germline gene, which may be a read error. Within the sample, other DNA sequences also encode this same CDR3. Here the CDR3 reads CAWGAAGNTIYF. CDR3 sequence (DNA): TGCGCCTGGGGGGCGGCTGGAAACACCATATATTTT. This rearrangement joins TRBV30 to TRBJ1-3, with a weak D call TRBD1 (6 bases). Germline CDR1 and CDR2: GTSNPN and SVGIG (reference sequence). CDR3 length: 12 amino acids. Combining the CDR3 with reference TRBV30 and TRBJ1-3 gives the whole variable domain SQTIHQWPATLVQPVGSPLSLECTVEGTSNPNLYWYRQAAGRGLQLLFYSVGIGQISSEVPQNLSASRPQDRQFILSSKKLLLSDSGFYLCAWGAAGNTIYFGEGSWLTVV.

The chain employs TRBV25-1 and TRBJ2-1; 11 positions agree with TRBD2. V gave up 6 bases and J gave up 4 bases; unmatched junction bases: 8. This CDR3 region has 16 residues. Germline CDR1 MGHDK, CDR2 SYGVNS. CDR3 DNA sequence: TGTGCCAGCAGCGGGGGTCTAGCGGGAGGTTACAATGAGCAGTTCTTC. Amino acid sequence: CASSGGLAGGYNEQFF.

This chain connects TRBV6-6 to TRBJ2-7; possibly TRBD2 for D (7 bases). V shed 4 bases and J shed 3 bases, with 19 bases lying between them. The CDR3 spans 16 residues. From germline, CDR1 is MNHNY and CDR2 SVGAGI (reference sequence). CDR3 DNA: TGTGCCAGCAGTTCTCCCGGGGGGCAGTTTTACTACGAGCAGTACTTC. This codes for CASSSPGGQFYYEQYF.

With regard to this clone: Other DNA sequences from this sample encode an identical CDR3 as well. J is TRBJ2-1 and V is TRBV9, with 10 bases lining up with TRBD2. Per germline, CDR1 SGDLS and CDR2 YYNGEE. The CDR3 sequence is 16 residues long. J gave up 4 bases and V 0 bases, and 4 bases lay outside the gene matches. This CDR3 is CASSVGTSGLYNEQFF. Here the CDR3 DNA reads TGTGCCAGCAGCGTAGGGACTAGCGGACTTTACAATGAGCAGTTCTTC.

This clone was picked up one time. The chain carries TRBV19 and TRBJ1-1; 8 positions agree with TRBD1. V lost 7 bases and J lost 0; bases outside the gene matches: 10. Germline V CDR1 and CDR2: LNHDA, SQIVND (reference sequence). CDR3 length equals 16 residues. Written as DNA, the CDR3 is TGTGCCAGTACTGACAGGGGAAAAGAAGTGAACACTGAAGCTTTCTTT. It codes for CASTDRGKEVNTEAFF.

This CDR3 is CATSRDGQGREKLFF. The CDR3 DNA follows: TGTGCCACCAGCAGAGATGGGCAGGGACGGGAAAAACTGTTTTTT. The chain uses TRBV15 and TRBJ1-4; D may be TRBD1 (5 bases). V lost 0 bases and J lost 8, with 13 bases in between. Germline V gene data show CDR1 as LNHNV and CDR2 as YYDKDF (reference sequence). The CDR3 consists of 15 residues.

This CDR3 is CASSLDRGSQETQYF. The CDR3 DNA reads as TGTGCCAGCAGCTTAGATCGGGGCAGCCAAGAGACCCAGTACTTC. The V call is TRBV11-3, the J call TRBJ2-5, with D perhaps assigned TRBD1 or TRBD2 (5 bases each). The germline V and J ends were trimmed by 0 bases and 1 base, with 9 bases remaining between them. The CDR3 has 15 amino acids. The germline gives CDR1 SGHNT, CDR2 YENEEA.

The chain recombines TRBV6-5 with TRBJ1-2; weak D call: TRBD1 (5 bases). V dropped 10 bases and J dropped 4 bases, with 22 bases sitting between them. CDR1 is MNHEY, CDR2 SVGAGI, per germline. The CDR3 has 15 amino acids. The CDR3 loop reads CATSDRGGGLYGYTF. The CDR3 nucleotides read TGTGCCACAAGCGACCGTGGGGGGGGTCTCTATGGCTACACCTTC.

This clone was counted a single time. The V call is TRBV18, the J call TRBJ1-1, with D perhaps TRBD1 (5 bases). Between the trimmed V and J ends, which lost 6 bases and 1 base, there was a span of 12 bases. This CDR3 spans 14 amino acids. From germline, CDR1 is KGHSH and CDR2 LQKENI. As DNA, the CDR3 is TGTGCCAGCTCTGCGGGGGGAGGGAACACTGAAGCTTTCTTT. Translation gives CASSAGGGNTEAFF. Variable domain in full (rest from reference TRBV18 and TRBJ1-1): NAGVMQNPRHLVRRRGQEARLRCSPMKGHSHVYWYRQLPEEGLKFMVYLQKENIIDESGMPKERFSAEFPKEGPSILRIQQVVRGDSAAYFCASSAGGGNTEAFFGQGTRLTVV.

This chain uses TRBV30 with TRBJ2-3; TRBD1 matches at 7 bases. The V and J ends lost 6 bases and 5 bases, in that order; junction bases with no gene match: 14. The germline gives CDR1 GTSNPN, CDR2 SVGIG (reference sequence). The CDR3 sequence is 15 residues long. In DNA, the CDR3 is TGTGCCTGCGGTCCGGGGCAGGGGGTAAAAGATACGCAGTATTTT. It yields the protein CACGPGQGVKDTQYF.

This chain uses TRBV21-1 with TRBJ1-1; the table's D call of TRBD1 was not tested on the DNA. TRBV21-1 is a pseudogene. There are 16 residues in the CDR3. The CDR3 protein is CASSARQGARYTEAFF. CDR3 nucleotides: TGTGCCAGCAGCGCCAGACAGGGGGCACGGTACACTGAAGCTTTCTTT.

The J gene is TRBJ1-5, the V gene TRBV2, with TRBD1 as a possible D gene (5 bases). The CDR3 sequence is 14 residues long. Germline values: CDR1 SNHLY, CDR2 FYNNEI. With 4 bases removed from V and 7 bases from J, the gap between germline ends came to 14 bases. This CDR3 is CASSAGTAGQPQHF. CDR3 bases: TGTGCCAGCAGTGCGGGGACCGCCGGCCAGCCCCAGCATTTT.

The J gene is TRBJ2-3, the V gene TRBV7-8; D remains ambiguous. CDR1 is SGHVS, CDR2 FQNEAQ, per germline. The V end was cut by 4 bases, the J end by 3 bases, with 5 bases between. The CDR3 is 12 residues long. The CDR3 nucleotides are TGTGCCAGCAGCTCTCGGACAGATACGCAGTATTTT. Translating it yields CASSSRTDTQYF.

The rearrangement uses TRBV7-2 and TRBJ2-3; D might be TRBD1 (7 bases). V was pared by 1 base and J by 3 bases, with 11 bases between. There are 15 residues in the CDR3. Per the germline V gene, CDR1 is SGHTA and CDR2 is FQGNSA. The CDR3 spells CASSLGAGGTDTQYF. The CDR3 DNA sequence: TGTGCCAGCAGCTTAGGAGCAGGGGGGACAGATACGCAGTATTTT.

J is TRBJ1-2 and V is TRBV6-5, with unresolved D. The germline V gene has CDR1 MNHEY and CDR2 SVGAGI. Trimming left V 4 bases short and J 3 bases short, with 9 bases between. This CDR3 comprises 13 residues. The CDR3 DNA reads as TGTGCCAGCAGTTTTGAGAGACACTATGGCTACACCTTC. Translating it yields CASSFERHYGYTF.

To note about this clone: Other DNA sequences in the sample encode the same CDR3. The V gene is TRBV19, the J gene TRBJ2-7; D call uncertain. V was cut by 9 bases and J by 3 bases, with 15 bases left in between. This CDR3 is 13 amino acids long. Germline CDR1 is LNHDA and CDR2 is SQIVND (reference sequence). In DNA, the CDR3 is TGTGCCAGCTCGCGGACCGTCAGCTACGAGCAGTACTTC. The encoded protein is CASSRTVSYEQYF.